The clone carrying this T cell receptor (beta chain) was seen just once. Measured with immunoSEQ multiplex PCR; TCRdb has only the in-frame clones, and not every one. Altogether about 150,000 clones are present, roughly 86% being singletons, with the ten largest covering roughly 4.3%. This entry belongs to a study of cytomegalovirus exposure and HLA in healthy donors. This CDR3 has 13 amino acids. The ends lost 4 bases at V and 8 bases at J; junction bases unmatched: 5. Germline CDR1 reads SGHVS; CDR2 reads FNYEAQ. Material: PBMCs. The chain couples TRBV7-6 to TRBJ1-2; TRBD1 matches at 9 bases. This sequence originates from a man aged 18 to 29 in good health and CMV-seropositive. In DNA, the CDR3 is TGTGCCAGCAGCTCCACAGGGGGCCGGGGCTACACCTTC. Encoded protein: CASSSTGGRGYTF.